The sequence of this T cell receptor (beta chain) was determined in a study of shared clonotypes between healthy human individuals. Measured with immunoSEQ multiplex PCR; TCRdb has only the in-frame clones, and not every one. The sample carries about 680,000 clones, roughly nine tenths recorded once. The naive CD8 population came from CD45RO-negative cells selected for CCR7, without terminally differentiated effector memory CD45RA+ cells. The ends were cut back, 5 bases at V and 8 bases at J, with 9 bases in the middle. Germline loops: CDR1 MNHEY, CDR2 SMNVEV (reference sequence). The CDR3 contains 12 residues.

The sequence was collected from a man under 40 in good health. This chain uses TRBV27 with TRBJ2-2, with D maybe TRBD2 (5 bases). The sample was naive CD8+ T cells sorted from blood. The CDR3 region is CASSPWEGELFF. The CDR3 region has the DNA TGTGCCAGCAGTCCCTGGGAGGGGGAGCTGTTTTTT.